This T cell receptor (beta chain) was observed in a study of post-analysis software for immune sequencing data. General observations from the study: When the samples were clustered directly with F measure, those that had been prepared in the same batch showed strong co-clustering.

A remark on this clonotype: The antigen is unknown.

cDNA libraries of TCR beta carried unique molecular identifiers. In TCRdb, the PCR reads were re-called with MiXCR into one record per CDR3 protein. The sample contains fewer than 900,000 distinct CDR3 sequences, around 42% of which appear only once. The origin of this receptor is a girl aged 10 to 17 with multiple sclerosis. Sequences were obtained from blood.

The CDR3 region has the DNA TGCAGTGCGGGTCCTAAGGGAAGCGAGCAGTACTTC. Amino acids: CSAGPKGSEQYF. The chain links TRBV20-1 to TRBJ2-7; D remains ambiguous. Germline CDR1 DFQATT, CDR2 SNEGSKA (reference sequence). This CDR3 spans 12 amino acids. V gave up 6 bases and J gave up 6 bases, with 15 bases separating them.